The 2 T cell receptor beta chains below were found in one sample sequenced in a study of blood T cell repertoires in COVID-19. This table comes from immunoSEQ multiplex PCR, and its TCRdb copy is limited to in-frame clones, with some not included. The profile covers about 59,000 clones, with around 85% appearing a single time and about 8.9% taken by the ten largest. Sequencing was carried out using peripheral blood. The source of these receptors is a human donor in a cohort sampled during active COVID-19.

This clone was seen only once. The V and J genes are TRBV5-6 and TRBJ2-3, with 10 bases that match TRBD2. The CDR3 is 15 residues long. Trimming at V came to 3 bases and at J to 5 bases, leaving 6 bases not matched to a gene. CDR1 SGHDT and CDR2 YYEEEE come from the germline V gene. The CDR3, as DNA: TGTGCCAGCAGCTCCCTAGCGGGAGAGGGAGATACGCAGTATTTT. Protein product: CASSSLAGEGDTQYF. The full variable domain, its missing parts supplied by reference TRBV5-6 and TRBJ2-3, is DAGVTQSPTHLIKTRGQQVTLRCSPKSGHDTVSWYQQALGQGPQFIFQYYEEEERQRGNFPDRFSGHQFPNYSSELNVNALLLGDSALYLCASSSLAGEGDTQYFGPGTRLTVL.

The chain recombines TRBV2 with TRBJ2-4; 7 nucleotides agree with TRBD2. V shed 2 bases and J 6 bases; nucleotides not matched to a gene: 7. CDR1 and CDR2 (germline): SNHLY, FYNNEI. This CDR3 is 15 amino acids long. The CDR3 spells CASSESASGRNIQYF. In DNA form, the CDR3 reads TGTGCCAGCAGTGAATCGGCTAGCGGTCGAAACATTCAGTACTTC.